This TCR beta chain was recorded in a study of blood T cell repertoires in COVID-19. In the study overall: PBMCs, B-cell-depleted T cells, or T cells were the source of the cDNA or gDNA that made up the material.

TCRdb's table, derived via immunoSEQ multiplex PCR, lists solely in-frame clones and lacks some. The table includes roughly 170,000 clones, around four fifths detected once. This sequence was found in a middle-aged man who had recovered from COVID-19. Input material: peripheral blood.

The CDR3 spells CASSYSGLAAYNEQFF. CDR3 coding DNA: TGTGCCAGCAGTTACTCGGGACTAGCGGCCTACAATGAGCAGTTCTTC. The chain links TRBV28 to TRBJ2-1; 11 nucleotides line up with TRBD2. The junction had 4 bases not matched to a gene; V was cut back by 4 bases and J by 2 bases. Germline V gene sequence: CDR1 MDHEN, CDR2 SYDVKM. The CDR3 loop spans 16 amino acids.